This T cell receptor beta chain was obtained from a study of control samples from healthy donors and cancer patients. Assay used: immunoSEQ multiplex PCR; TCRdb lists only in-frame clones, some missing. The sample yields some 120,000 clones, about 95% seen once. Germline CDR1 and CDR2: SGHAT and FQNNGV. V trimming: 5 bases; J trimming: 6 bases; junction bases outside the gene matches: 11. The CDR3 has 16 amino acids. The specimen sequenced was blood. The receptor's source is a man aged 25-45 years in good health. The chain uses TRBV11-2 and TRBJ2-3; 10 nucleotides match TRBD2. The CDR3 here is CASSLRASGGSDTQYF. DNA of the CDR3: TGTGCCAGCAGCCTCCGGGCTAGCGGGGGATCGGATACGCAGTATTTT.